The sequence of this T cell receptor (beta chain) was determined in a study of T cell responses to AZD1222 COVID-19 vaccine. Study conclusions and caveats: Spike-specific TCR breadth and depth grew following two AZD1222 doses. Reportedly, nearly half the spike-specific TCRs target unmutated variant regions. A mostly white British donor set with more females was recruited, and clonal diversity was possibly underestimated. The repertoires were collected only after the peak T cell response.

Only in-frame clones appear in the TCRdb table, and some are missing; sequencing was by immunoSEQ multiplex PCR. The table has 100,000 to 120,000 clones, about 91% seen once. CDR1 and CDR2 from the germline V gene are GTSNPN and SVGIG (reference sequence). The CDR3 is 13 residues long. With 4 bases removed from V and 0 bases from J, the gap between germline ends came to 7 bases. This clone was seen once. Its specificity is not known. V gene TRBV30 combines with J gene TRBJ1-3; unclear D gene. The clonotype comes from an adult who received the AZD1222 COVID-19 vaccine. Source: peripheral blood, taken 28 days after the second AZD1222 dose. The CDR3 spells CAWMRDSGNTIYF. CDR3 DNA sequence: TGTGCCTGGATGAGGGACTCTGGAAACACCATATATTTT.